Described below is a single TCR beta chain sequence and its context. What it binds is not known. These data come from a study of a mutant IDH1 vaccine in newly diagnosed glioma. Study overall: Every participant had undergone radiotherapy, temozolomide, or both before, and most underwent both. Held at week 35, visit V12 was the safety follow-up, and visit V13 followed at week 47. Study results and caveats: It was about 92% of patients that developed vaccine-induced immune responses. Seemingly, pseudoprogression had no relation to changes in the top peripheral T cell clonotypes.

Germline CDR1 is SGHVS and CDR2 is FQNEAQ. The CDR3 runs to 17 residues. V lost 5 bases to trimming and J lost 3 bases, with 21 bases between them. Time point indicated: week 47, end of study. Vaccination used 300 ug of mutant IDH1 20-mer peptide per dose, with topical imiquimod. The protocol was immunoSEQ multiplex PCR, while the TCRdb copy is restricted to in-frame clones and leaves out a portion. The sample yields 58,000 or so clones, 80% to 85% seen once. The sequence was obtained from a woman in her forties or fifties with glioma. V gene TRBV7-8 combines with J gene TRBJ2-3; D gene uncertain. The sequenced sample was PBMCs, obtained from a glioma patient whose treatment included an IDH1 peptide vaccine. The CDR3 protein is CASSPPEAGPSTDTQYF. The CDR3, as DNA: TGTGCCAGCAGCCCGCCGGAAGCTGGCCCCTCGACAGATACGCAGTATTTT.